The rows below give T cell receptor beta chains drawn from one sample of a study of blood T cells in healthy people across ages. TCRdb itself ran the 5' RACE reads through MiXCR, one entry per CDR3 protein. Found here are hundreds of thousands of distinct CDR3 sequences, about 30% of them singletons; the top ten hold 15%. Material: blood. These receptors were obtained from a woman older than 75 in good health. CDR3s include the opening cysteine and the closing phenylalanine or tryptophan. Each record gives: J gene, D gene, V gene, clone size, CDR3 protein, CDR3 DNA. A D gene is named only where the DNA matches it firmly. Clone size is shown for a subset of rows, as once, few, many or a class of expanded clone.

J: TRBJ2-7
D: .
V: TRBV7-9
size: .
CDR3: CASSWSGRRDYEQYF
DNA: TGTGCCAGCAGCTGGTCCGGGAGAAGGGACTACGAGCAGTACTTC

J: TRBJ1-1
D: .
V: TRBV10-3
size: many
CDR3: CAISVKGTEAFF
DNA: TGTGCCATCAGTGTGAAGGGGACTGAAGCTTTCTTT

J: TRBJ1-1
D: .
V: TRBV20-1
size: .
CDR3: CSARRRAMNTEAFF
DNA: TGCAGTGCTAGACGTCGGGCCATGAACACTGAAGCTTTCTTT

J: TRBJ2-3
D: .
V: TRBV12-3/TRBV12-4
size: .
CDR3: CASSVLADAQYF
DNA: TGTGCCAGCAGTGTGCTAGCAGATGCGCAGTATTTT

J: TRBJ1-1
D: TRBD1
V: TRBV20-1
size: .
CDR3: CSARGNRGQTLTEAFF
DNA: TGCAGTGCTAGGGGGAACAGGGGGCAAACACTTACTGAAGCTTTCTTT

J: TRBJ2-5
D: .
V: TRBV7-9
size: once
CDR3: CASSCTGNQETQYF
DNA: TGTGCCAGCAGCTGCACAGGGAACCAAGAGACCCAGTACTTC

J: TRBJ1-1
D: .
V: TRBV27
size: few
CDR3: CASSLSTVLPGEAFF
DNA: TGTGCCAGCAGTTTATCCACAGTGCTACCGGGGGAAGCTTTCTTT

J: TRBJ2-5
D: .
V: TRBV20-1
size: many
CDR3: CSGEDGEETQYF
DNA: TGCAGTGGGGAGGACGGGGAAGAGACCCAGTACTTC

J: TRBJ1-5
D: .
V: TRBV24-1
size: .
CDR3: CATGVDGNQPQHF
DNA: TGTGCCACCGGTGTGGACGGGAACCAGCCCCAGCATTTT

J: TRBJ1-1
D: .
V: TRBV28
size: few
CDR3: CASRWSLNTEAFF
DNA: TGTGCCAGCAGGTGGTCCTTGAACACTGAAGCTTTCTTT

J: TRBJ2-5
D: .
V: TRBV2
size: .
CDR3: CASRADYSYGQYF
DNA: TGTGCCAGCAGGGCAGATTACTCCTACGGGCAGTACTTC

J: TRBJ2-3
D: .
V: TRBV12-3/TRBV12-4
size: .
CDR3: CASSQLVSADTQYF
DNA: TGTGCCAGCAGTCAACTAGTGAGCGCAGATACGCAGTATTTT

J: TRBJ2-1
D: .
V: TRBV20-1
size: .
CDR3: CSATGNYNEQFF
DNA: TGCAGTGCAACAGGGAACTACAATGAGCAGTTCTTC

J: TRBJ1-5
D: TRBD1
V: TRBV5-5
size: many
CDR3: CASSVQGEGQPQHF
DNA: TGTGCCAGCAGCGTACAGGGGGAGGGCCAGCCCCAGCATTTT

J: TRBJ2-3
D: .
V: TRBV20-1
size: .
CDR3: CSARGVKGADTQYF
DNA: TGCAGTGCTAGAGGGGTGAAGGGCGCAGATACGCAGTATTTT

J: TRBJ1-1
D: TRBD1
V: TRBV20-1
size: few
CDR3: CSAPRTGGNTEAFF
DNA: TGCAGTGCTCCAAGGACAGGGGGGAACACTGAAGCTTTCTTT

J: TRBJ1-2
D: TRBD1
V: TRBV7-8
size: many
CDR3: CASSTGTGRLYGYTF
DNA: TGTGCCAGCAGCACCGGGACAGGTCGTCTTTATGGCTACACCTTC

J: TRBJ2-5
D: TRBD1
V: TRBV7-9
size: .
CDR3: CASSLATLRTGVETQYF
DNA: TGCGCCAGCAGCTTGGCCACCCTGCGGACAGGGGTCGAGACCCAGTACTTC

J: TRBJ2-7
D: .
V: TRBV7-2
size: few
CDR3: CASSTPGYEQYF
DNA: TGTGCCAGCAGCACACCAGGCTACGAGCAGTACTTC

J: TRBJ1-2
D: TRBD1
V: TRBV25-1
size: many
CDR3: CASSGTGRGYGYTF
DNA: TGTGCCAGCAGTGGGACAGGTCGGGGCTATGGCTACACCTTC

J: TRBJ2-4
D: .
V: TRBV18
size: .
CDR3: CASSPEIKNIQYF
DNA: TGTGCCAGCTCACCCGAGATTAAAAACATTCAGTACTTC

J: TRBJ1-2
D: TRBD1
V: TRBV7-9
size: many
CDR3: CASNSQGADGYTF
DNA: TGTGCCAGCAACAGTCAGGGGGCAGATGGCTACACCTTC

J: TRBJ1-2
D: .
V: TRBV28
size: .
CDR3: CASSSDTTFLGGYTF
DNA: TGTGCCAGCAGTTCGGACACGACCTTTTTGGGTGGCTACACCTTC

J: TRBJ2-7
D: .
V: TRBV29-1
size: .
CDR3: CSVVPGHVHEQYF
DNA: TGCAGCGTTGTGCCAGGTCATGTCCACGAGCAGTACTTC

J: TRBJ2-7
D: TRBD1
V: TRBV28
size: many
CDR3: CASSSAGQGSYEQYF
DNA: TGTGCCAGCAGTTCCGCGGGACAGGGCTCCTACGAGCAGTACTTC

J: TRBJ2-2
D: TRBD1
V: TRBV4-1
size: .
CDR3: CASSPDRAGGELFF
DNA: TGCGCCAGCAGCCCAGACAGGGCCGGCGGGGAGCTGTTTTTT

J: TRBJ2-7
D: .
V: TRBV20-1
size: .
CDR3: CSARDSRQTYEQYF
DNA: TGCAGTGCTAGAGATAGCCGACAGACCTACGAGCAGTACTTC

J: TRBJ2-5
D: .
V: TRBV5-1
size: .
CDR3: CASNWGSPTGEQYF
DNA: TGCGCCAGCAACTGGGGGTCACCCACGGGGGAGCAGTACTTC

J: TRBJ1-1
D: .
V: TRBV5-1
size: few
CDR3: CASSLEGNLNTEAFF
DNA: TGCGCCAGCAGCTTGGAGGGCAATTTGAACACTGAAGCTTTCTTT

J: TRBJ1-5
D: TRBD1
V: TRBV20-1
size: many
CDR3: CSAPYRQGLMGGNQPQHF
DNA: TGCAGTGCCCCCTACCGACAGGGCCTTATGGGGGGCAATCAGCCCCAGCATTTT

J: TRBJ1-5
D: TRBD1
V: TRBV7-2
size: many
CDR3: CASSSTGGYRNQPQHF
DNA: TGTGCCAGCAGCTCGACAGGGGGGTACCGCAATCAGCCCCAGCATTTT

J: TRBJ2-1
D: .
V: TRBV6-1
size: .
CDR3: CASSPQGRGGEQFF
DNA: TGTGCCAGCAGTCCTCAAGGGCGGGGCGGGGAGCAGTTCTTC

J: TRBJ2-1
D: .
V: TRBV19
size: few
CDR3: CASSSRTGTSSINEQFF
DNA: TGTGCCAGTAGTTCGCGTACCGGGACTTCCTCGATCAATGAGCAGTTCTTC

J: TRBJ1-4
D: TRBD1
V: TRBV7-8
size: few
CDR3: CASSLEDRGNEKLFF
DNA: TGTGCCAGCAGCTTAGAGGACAGGGGTAATGAAAAACTGTTTTTT

J: TRBJ2-4
D: .
V: TRBV20-1
size: many
CDR3: CSARPPSGIQYF
DNA: TGCAGTGCTAGGCCTCCGAGCGGCATTCAGTACTTC

J: TRBJ2-7
D: .
V: TRBV6-2/TRBV6-3
size: many
CDR3: CATEAGWRVEQYF
DNA: TGTGCCACCGAGGCGGGGTGGCGGGTCGAGCAGTACTTC

J: TRBJ1-1
D: .
V: TRBV7-9
size: .
CDR3: CASRNMNTEAFF
DNA: TGTGCCAGCAGGAACATGAACACTGAAGCTTTCTTT

J: TRBJ2-2
D: .
V: TRBV7-6
size: many
CDR3: CASSPRRSGELFF
DNA: TGTGCCAGCAGCCCAAGGAGGTCCGGGGAGCTGTTTTTT

J: TRBJ1-6
D: TRBD1
V: TRBV19
size: .
CDR3: CASRGPGQSNSPLHF
DNA: TGTGCCAGTAGGGGACCGGGACAGTCGAATTCACCCCTCCACTTT

J: TRBJ1-2
D: .
V: TRBV7-9
size: many
CDR3: CASSYPKTVVSNYGYTF
DNA: TGTGCCAGCAGTTACCCAAAAACAGTGGTTTCTAACTATGGCTACACCTTC

J: TRBJ2-5
D: .
V: TRBV7-6
size: many
CDR3: CASSLTRQETQYF
DNA: TGTGCCAGCAGCTTGACACGCCAAGAGACCCAGTACTTC

J: TRBJ1-1
D: .
V: TRBV29-1
size: many
CDR3: CSVAIGGMNTEAFF
DNA: TGCAGCGTGGCCATTGGAGGGATGAACACTGAAGCTTTCTTT

J: TRBJ2-1
D: .
V: TRBV20-1
size: many
CDR3: CSARSFREYNEQFF
DNA: TGCAGTGCAAGGAGCTTCAGAGAGTACAATGAGCAGTTCTTC

J: TRBJ1-2
D: .
V: TRBV6-1
size: few
CDR3: CATRQVHGYTF
DNA: TGTGCCACCCGACAGGTACATGGCTACACCTTC

J: TRBJ1-4
D: .
V: TRBV9
size: few
CDR3: CASSVGQSGEKLFF
DNA: TGTGCCAGCAGCGTAGGGCAGTCGGGTGAAAAACTGTTTTTT

J: TRBJ2-1
D: .
V: TRBV7-3
size: few
CDR3: CASSPRGGSINEQFF
DNA: TGTGCCAGCAGCCCTAGAGGTGGTAGCATCAATGAGCAGTTCTTC

J: TRBJ2-1
D: .
V: TRBV10-3
size: many
CDR3: CAISDYTRGHNEQFF
DNA: TGTGCCATCAGTGATTATACTAGGGGCCACAATGAGCAGTTCTTC

J: TRBJ2-2
D: TRBD1
V: TRBV4-2
size: .
CDR3: CAGSQGGQGHRGELFF
DNA: TGTGCCGGCAGCCAAGGGGGACAGGGGCATAGAGGGGAGCTGTTTTTT

J: TRBJ1-2
D: .
V: TRBV7-6
size: .
CDR3: CASSSTSYGYTF
DNA: TGTGCCAGCAGCTCAACCAGCTATGGCTACACCTTC

J: TRBJ1-1
D: TRBD1
V: TRBV5-6
size: .
CDR3: CASSLSGGEAFF
DNA: TGTGCCAGCAGCTTATCAGGGGGGGAAGCTTTCTTT

J: TRBJ2-3
D: TRBD1
V: TRBV20-1
size: many
CDR3: CSARTLGQTSTDTQYF
DNA: TGCAGTGCTAGAACCCTGGGACAGACTAGCACAGATACGCAGTATTTT

J: TRBJ1-2
D: .
V: TRBV2
size: few
CDR3: CASRTGGDYGYTF
DNA: TGTGCCAGCAGAACCGGGGGTGACTATGGCTACACCTTC

J: TRBJ1-2
D: .
V: TRBV20-1
size: many
CDR3: CSASARSPLYGYTF
DNA: TGCAGTGCTTCCGCTAGGAGCCCCCTATATGGCTACACCTTC

J: TRBJ2-3
D: .
V: TRBV6-5
size: .
CDR3: CASTSGRAVDTQYF
DNA: TGTGCCAGCACCTCTGGCAGGGCGGTAGATACGCAGTATTTT

J: TRBJ1-5
D: .
V: TRBV7-2
size: many
CDR3: CASSFSNLRGNQPQHF
DNA: TGTGCCAGCAGCTTCAGCAACTTACGGGGCAATCAGCCCCAGCATTTT

J: TRBJ2-3
D: TRBD1
V: TRBV6-1
size: .
CDR3: CASRADSRPRGHSSTDTQYF
DNA: TGTGCCAGCAGAGCAGACTCCAGACCAAGGGGGCATTCAAGCACAGATACGCAGTATTTT

J: TRBJ2-1
D: TRBD2
V: TRBV5-1
size: many
CDR3: CASRSGGAKNEQFF
DNA: TGCGCCAGCCGTAGCGGGGGGGCGAAAAATGAGCAGTTCTTC

J: TRBJ1-1
D: .
V: TRBV2
size: .
CDR3: CASSTNPVIGTEAFF
DNA: TGTGCCAGCAGCACTAATCCGGTTATTGGCACTGAAGCTTTCTTT

J: TRBJ2-1
D: TRBD2
V: TRBV5-1
size: few
CDR3: CASSPRRGVNNEQFF
DNA: TGCGCCAGCAGCCCCCGGCGGGGGGTAAACAATGAGCAGTTCTTC

J: TRBJ2-5
D: TRBD2
V: TRBV7-2
size: many
CDR3: CASSQAGTSGGETQYF
DNA: TGTGCCAGCAGCCAAGCCGGGACTAGCGGGGGAGAGACCCAGTACTTC